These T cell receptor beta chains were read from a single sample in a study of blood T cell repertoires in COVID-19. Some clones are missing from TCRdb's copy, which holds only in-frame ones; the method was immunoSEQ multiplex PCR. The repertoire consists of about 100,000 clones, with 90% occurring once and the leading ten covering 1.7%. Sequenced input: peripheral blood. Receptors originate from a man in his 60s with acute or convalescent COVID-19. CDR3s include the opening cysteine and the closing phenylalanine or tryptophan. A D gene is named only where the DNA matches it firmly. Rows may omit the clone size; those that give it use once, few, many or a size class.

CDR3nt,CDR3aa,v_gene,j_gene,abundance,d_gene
TGTGCCAGCAGCTTTCAGGGGCCAAATCAGCCCCAGCATTTT,CASSFQGPNQPQHF,TRBV5-8,TRBJ1-5,-,-
TGTGCCAGCAGCGCCGTCGGGACGTTCGGGGGGACAGATACGCAGTATTTT,CASSAVGTFGGTDTQYF,TRBV7-9,TRBJ2-3,once,TRBD2
TGTGCCAGCAGCGTAGTGCTATCAGATACGCAGTATTTT,CASSVVLSDTQYF,TRBV9,TRBJ2-3,-,-
TGTGCCAGTAGGAGAGGGACAGGGAGCACCGGGGAGCTGTTTTTT,CASRRGTGSTGELFF,TRBV19,TRBJ2-2,-,TRBD1
TGTGCCAGCAGCGTAGGGGGGCAGAATGAAAAACTGTTTTTT,CASSVGGQNEKLFF,TRBV9,TRBJ1-4,-,-
TGTGCCAGCAGGTTCGCCGGGCGGGGAGCTTTCTTT,CASRFAGRGAFF,TRBV28,TRBJ1-1,-,-
TGTGCCAGCACTATGACTAGCGGGTACGGGGAGACCCAGTACTTC,CASTMTSGYGETQYF,TRBV6-5,TRBJ2-5,-,TRBD2
TGTGCCAGCAGCTTAGACGGGAACTATGGCTACACCTTC,CASSLDGNYGYTF,TRBV7-2,TRBJ1-2,-,-
TGTGCCAGCAGCCCCTTCCTTTCTGGAAACACCATATATTTT,CASSPFLSGNTIYF,TRBV6-5,TRBJ1-3,-,-
TGTGCCATCACTGGGACTAGCGGTTCCTACGAGCAGTACTTC,CAITGTSGSYEQYF,TRBV10-3,TRBJ2-7,once,TRBD2
TGTGCCAGCAGCTCCCGGGACTATACCTACGAGCAGTACTTC,CASSSRDYTYEQYF,TRBV7-9,TRBJ2-7,few,TRBD2